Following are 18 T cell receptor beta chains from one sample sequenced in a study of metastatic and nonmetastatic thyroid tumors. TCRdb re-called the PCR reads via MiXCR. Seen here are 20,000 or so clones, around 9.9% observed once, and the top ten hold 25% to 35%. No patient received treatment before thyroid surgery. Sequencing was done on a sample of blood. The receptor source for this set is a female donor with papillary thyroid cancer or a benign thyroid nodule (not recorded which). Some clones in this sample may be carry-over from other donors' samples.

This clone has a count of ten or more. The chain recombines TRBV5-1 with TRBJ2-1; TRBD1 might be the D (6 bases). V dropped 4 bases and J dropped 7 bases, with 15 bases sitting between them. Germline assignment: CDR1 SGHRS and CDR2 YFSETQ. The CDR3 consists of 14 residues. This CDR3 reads CASSPGQSLNEQFF. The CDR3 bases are TGCGCCAGCAGCCCCGGACAGTCTTTAAATGAGCAGTTCTTC.

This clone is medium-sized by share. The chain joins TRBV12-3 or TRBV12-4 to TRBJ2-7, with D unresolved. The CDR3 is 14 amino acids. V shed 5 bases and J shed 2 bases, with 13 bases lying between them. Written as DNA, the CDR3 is TGTGCCAGCAGTCGAGCCGGGCCGACCTACGAGCAGTACTTC. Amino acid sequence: CASSRAGPTYEQYF.

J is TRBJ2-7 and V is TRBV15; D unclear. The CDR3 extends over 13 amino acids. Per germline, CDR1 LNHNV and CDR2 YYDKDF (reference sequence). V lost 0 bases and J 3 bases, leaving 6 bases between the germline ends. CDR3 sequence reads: CATSREQFYEQYF. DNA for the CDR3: TGTGCCACCAGCAGAGAACAGTTCTACGAGCAGTACTTC.

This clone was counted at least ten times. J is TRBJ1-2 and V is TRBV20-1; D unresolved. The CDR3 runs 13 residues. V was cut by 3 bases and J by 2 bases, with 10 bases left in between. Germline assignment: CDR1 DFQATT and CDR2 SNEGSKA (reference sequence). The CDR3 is CSARSTVNYGYTF. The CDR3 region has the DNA TGCAGTGCTAGGTCCACAGTCAACTATGGCTACACCTTC.

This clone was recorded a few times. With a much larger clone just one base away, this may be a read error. CDR3 sequence: CASSIETGLIIQYF. DNA for the CDR3: TGTGCCAGTAGTATAGAAACGGGGCTAATCATTCAGTACTTC. This chain connects TRBV19 to TRBJ2-4; perhaps D is TRBD1 or TRBD2 (5 bases each). The V gene's germline CDR1 is LNHDA and CDR2 SQIVND (reference sequence). V shed 0 bases and J shed 9 bases, with 12 bases lying between them. CDR3 length: 14 residues.

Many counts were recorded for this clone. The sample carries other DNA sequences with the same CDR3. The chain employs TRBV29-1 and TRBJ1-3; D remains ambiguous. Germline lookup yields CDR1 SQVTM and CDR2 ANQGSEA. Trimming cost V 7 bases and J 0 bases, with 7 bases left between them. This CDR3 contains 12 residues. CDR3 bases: TGCAGCGCCACAAGCTCTGGAAACACCATATATTTT. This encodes CSATSSGNTIYF.

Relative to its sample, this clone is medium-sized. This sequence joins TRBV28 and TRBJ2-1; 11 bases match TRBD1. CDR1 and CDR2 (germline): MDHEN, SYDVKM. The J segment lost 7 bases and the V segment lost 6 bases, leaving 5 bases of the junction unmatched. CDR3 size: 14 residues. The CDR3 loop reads CASRDRGRMNEQFF. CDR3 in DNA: TGTGCCAGCAGGGACAGGGGGCGCATGAATGAGCAGTTCTTC.

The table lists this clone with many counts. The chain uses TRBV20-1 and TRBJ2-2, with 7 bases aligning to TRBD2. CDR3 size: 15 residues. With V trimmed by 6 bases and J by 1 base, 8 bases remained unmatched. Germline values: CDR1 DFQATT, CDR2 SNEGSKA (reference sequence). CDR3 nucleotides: TGCAGTGCAACTGTGGGGGGGAGGAACACCGGGGAGCTGTTTTTT. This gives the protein CSATVGGRNTGELFF.

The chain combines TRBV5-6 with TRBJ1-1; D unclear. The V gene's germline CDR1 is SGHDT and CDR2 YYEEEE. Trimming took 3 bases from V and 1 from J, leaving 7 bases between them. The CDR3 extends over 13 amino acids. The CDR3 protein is CASSSDWNTEAFF. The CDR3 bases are TGTGCCAGCAGCTCCGACTGGAACACTGAAGCTTTCTTT.

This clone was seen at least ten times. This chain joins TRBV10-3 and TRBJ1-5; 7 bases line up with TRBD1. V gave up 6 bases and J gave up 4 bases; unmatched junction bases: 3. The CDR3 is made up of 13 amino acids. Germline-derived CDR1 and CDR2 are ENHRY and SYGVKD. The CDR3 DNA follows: TGTGCCATCAGGGGGACAGTGAATCAGCCCCAGCATTTT. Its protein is CAIRGTVNQPQHF.

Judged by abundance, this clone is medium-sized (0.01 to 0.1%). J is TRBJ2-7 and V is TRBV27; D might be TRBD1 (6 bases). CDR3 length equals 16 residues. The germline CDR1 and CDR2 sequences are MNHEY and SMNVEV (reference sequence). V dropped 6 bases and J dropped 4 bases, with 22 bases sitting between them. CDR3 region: CASSPPARGFFYEQYF. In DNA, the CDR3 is TGTGCCAGCAGCCCCCCGGCCAGGGGTTTTTTTTACGAGCAGTACTTC.

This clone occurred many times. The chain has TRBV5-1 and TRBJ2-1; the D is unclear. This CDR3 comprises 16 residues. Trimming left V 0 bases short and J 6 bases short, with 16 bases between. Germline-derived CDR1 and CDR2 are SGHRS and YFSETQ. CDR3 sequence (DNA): TGCGCCAGCAGCTTGGGGTCAGCTTCCAAAAGCAATGAGCAGTTCTTC. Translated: CASSLGSASKSNEQFF.

CDR3: CASSPKGDLGEAQYF. The CDR3 region has the DNA TGTGCCAGCAGCCCGAAGGGAGACCTGGGGGAGGCCCAGTACTTC. The chain joins TRBV7-3 to TRBJ2-5; tentatively, D is TRBD2 (6 bases). The V end lost 5 bases, the J end lost 9 bases, and 22 bases lay between the germline ends. The CDR3 has 15 residues. Germline values: CDR1 SGHTA, CDR2 FQGTGA. Based on the CDR3 plus reference TRBV7-3 and TRBJ2-5, the full variable domain is GAGVSQTPSNKVTEKGKYVELRCDPISGHTALYWYRQSLGQGPEFLIYFQGTGAADDSGLPNDRFFAVRPEGSVSTLKIQRTERGDSAVYLCASSPKGDLGEAQYFGPGTRLLVL.

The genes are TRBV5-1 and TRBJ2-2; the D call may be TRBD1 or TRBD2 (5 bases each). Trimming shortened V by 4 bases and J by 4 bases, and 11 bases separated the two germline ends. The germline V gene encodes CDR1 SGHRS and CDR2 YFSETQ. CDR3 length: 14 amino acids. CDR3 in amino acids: CASSVGTGTGELFF. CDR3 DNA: TGCGCCAGCAGCGTTGGGACGGGCACCGGGGAGCTGTTTTTT. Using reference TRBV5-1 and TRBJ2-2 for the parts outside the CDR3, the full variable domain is KAGVTQTPRYLIKTRGQQVTLSCSPISGHRSVSWYQQTPGQGLQFLFEYFSETQRNKGNFPGRFSGRQFSNSRSEMNVSTLELGDSALYLCASSVGTGTGELFFGEGSRLTVL.

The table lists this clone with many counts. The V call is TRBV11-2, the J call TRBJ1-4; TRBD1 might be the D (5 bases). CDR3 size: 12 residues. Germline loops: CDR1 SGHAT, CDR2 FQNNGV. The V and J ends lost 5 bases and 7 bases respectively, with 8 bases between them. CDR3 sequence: CASSAQAEKLFF. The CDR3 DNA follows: TGTGCCAGCAGCGCACAGGCTGAAAAACTGTTTTTT.

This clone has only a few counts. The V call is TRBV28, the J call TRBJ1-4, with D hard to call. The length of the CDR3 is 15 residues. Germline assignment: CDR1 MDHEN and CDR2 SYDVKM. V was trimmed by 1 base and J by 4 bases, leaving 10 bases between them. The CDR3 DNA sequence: TGTGCCAGCAGTTTATCGGATGGTAATAATGAAAAACTGTTTTTT. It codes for CASSLSDGNNEKLFF.

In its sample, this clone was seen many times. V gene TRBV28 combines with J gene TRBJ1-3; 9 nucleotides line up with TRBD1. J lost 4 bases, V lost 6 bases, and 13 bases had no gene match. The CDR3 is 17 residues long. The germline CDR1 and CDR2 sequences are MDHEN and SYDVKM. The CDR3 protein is CASSRIGSTGGGNTIYF. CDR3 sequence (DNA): TGTGCCAGCAGCCGGATAGGAAGCACAGGGGGCGGAAACACCATATATTTT.

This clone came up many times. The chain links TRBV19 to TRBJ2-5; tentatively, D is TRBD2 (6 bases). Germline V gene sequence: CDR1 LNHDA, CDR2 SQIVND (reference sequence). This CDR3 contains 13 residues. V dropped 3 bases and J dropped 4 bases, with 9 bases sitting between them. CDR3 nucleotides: TGTGCCAGTAGTATTCTGGAGGGAGAGACCCAGTACTTC. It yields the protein CASSILEGETQYF.